This record covers a single T cell receptor (beta chain). Antigen specificity is unknown. This record comes from a study of OX40 agonist ivuxolimab in advanced cancers. General study findings and limits: Among expanded peripheral T cells, antigen specificity went undetermined. Compared with others, partial responders at 0.1-3.0 mg/kg displayed clonal expansion among the lowest.

Libraries were prepared by immunoSEQ multiplex PCR; TCRdb keeps only in-frame clonotypes and omits some of them. Here the sample spans about 96,000 clones, 70% to 85% being singletons. Germline CDR1 SGDLS, CDR2 YYNGEE. Trimming took 1 base from V and 1 from J, leaving 8 bases between them. This CDR3 is built from 14 residues. The sample in question was CD4+ or CD8+ T cells sorted from blood, obtained in a trial of the OX40 agonist ivuxolimab. The chain couples TRBV9 to TRBJ1-1; D is ambiguous. The receptor was derived from an adult with an advanced solid tumor such as melanoma, head and neck, liver or kidney cancer. In nucleotides, the CDR3 is TGTGCCAGCAGCGTATCTGGCGGGAACACTGAAGCTTTCTTT. Translation: CASSVSGGNTEAFF.